A single TCR beta chain is shown here with its context. Its antigen specificity is not known. No much larger clone exists at a distance of one base, and base qualities are not known. The immunoSEQ hsTCRB v3.0 assay was used at survey level resolution for TRB variable region sequencing. The targeted TRB sequencing depth was about 40,000-50,000 T-cell genomes per sample. Pooled TRB libraries were sequenced on an Illumina MiSeq with a v3 150-cycle kit. As for how the authors treated the data: Repertoire analysis ran in R within a reproducible Nextflow workflow covering QC, data transformation and analysis. LymphoSeq2, an R package for exploring AIRR-Seq data, was used to implement the custom analyses. After excluding several samples that yielded fewer than 5000 total TRB sequences, 190 or so HIV repertoires remained for analysis. Among the approximately 180 HIV repertoires that were kept, approximately 61 were collected before ART initiation and roughly 130 were collected after ART initiation. Repertoires were downsampled to 5000 TRB nucleotide sequences, with summary statistics averaged over 100 downsampling iterations. TRB sequences were retained for analysis only if CDR3 regions of at least seven amino acids were present. Diversity was assessed using a clonality score derived from Shannon entropy and using the Gini coefficient. In the repertoire networks, any two of the top 5000 CDR3 amino acid sequences were connected whenever the two sequences differed by an edit distance of one. For TRB CDR3 amino acid sequences, GLIPH2 was used to predict antigen specificity groups and MHC restriction. To flag known CMV, EBV, HIV or tissue antigen associations, CDR3 amino acid sequences were matched against VDJdb and McPAS-TCR. Pre-ART, post-ART and control groups were compared with Wilcoxon signed-rank tests and Holm-Bonferroni correction. Entries here come from immuneACCESS through TCRdb and include only in-frame sequences with V and J called. Some clones fail to appear in such tables; in the studies checked, an unresolved V gene covers under half of the shortfall, and the cause of the remainder is unknown. That table gives V, J and clone size, and the DNA gave D and trimming. The sample records tens of thousands of clones, approximately 80% of which are singletons. Jointly, the top ten make up around 8% of the sample.

V has 7 bases trimmed and J has 1 base trimmed; junction bases matching no gene number 6. The germline V gene sets CDR1 to LGHNT and CDR2 to FRNRAP. From the cysteine up to the phenylalanine, the CDR3 has a length of 15 residues. The CDR3 DNA has 45 bases and is translated from base 1. This sample is drawn from a study of long-term antiretroviral therapy in people with HIV (dated by TCRdb to the early 2020s). In the study overall: The earliest samples were collected roughly a decade before the 2015 WHO recommendation for immediate ART, at a time when ART was usually postponed until CD4 counts fell. A retrospective serial study tested whether ART initiation and durable HIV suppression were associated with changes in peripheral blood TRB repertoire composition and diversity. A total of 192 cryopreserved PBMC samples were contributed to the cohort by 30 adults with confirmed HIV infection, with samples collected serially over a mean of approximately six years (range 1-12). Of the approximately 30 participants with HIV, fewer than twelve were female. No cross-contamination during QIAcube processing was shown when test extractions of a monoclonal T-cell line were performed alongside fewer than 35 polyclonal samples. What the research found in general, with its limitations: Since PBMC availability was limited, sequencing covered only the TCR beta chain, with no alpha chain pairing. Samples dated from the mid-2000s to the late 2010s, and the ART regimens used may be less effective than current ones. Unsorted PBMC were profiled instead of sorted CD4+ and CD8+ T cells because pre-ART samples had limited cell numbers. Starting ART was linked to a significant rise in TRB diversity, yet even with long-term ART the diversity remained significantly lower than in transplant donor controls. Expanded TRB clones identified before ART initiation dominated the repertoire across all time points, though the dominance fluctuated and decreased in many PLHIV after ART. Inferences about post-ART repertoire changes were limited because no data were available on ART adherence, viral resistance or therapy changes. Narrower CDR3 length ranges were observed in HIV repertoires than in controls, and an antigen-experienced repertoire with only a slight naive shift after ART was suggested by the network structure.

Participants were included only if at least one PBMC sample before ART initiation and at least two post-ART samples were available. Every participant with HIV received treatment in the United States of America. Before DNA extraction, cryopreserved samples of about 0.95-11 million PBMC were thawed and then washed. At the time of the earliest PBMC sample for each participant with HIV, ages ranged from roughly 20 to 54 years. PBMC samples from each participant spanned 1-4 timepoints before ART initiation and 2-8 timepoints after ART initiation, with a median of 7 samples. Serial HIV viral load, CD4+ T-cell count, ART history and demographic data were obtained for every participant. A Qiagen kit on a QIAcube was used to extract genomic DNA from unsorted PBMC, with samples processed in batches of 12.

The specimen was unsorted PBMCs, collected 3.1 years after starting antiretroviral therapy. This receptor was identified in a woman in her forties or fifties with HIV. This chain is built from TRBV12-5 and TRBJ2-1; a stretch of 8 junction bases matches TRBD1. CDR3 loop: CASVPWTGSYNEQFF. Read as DNA, the sequence is TGTGCTAGTGTTCCTTGGACAGGGTCCTACAATGAGCAGTTCTTC. Here the CDR3 is joined to the reference TRBV12-5 and TRBJ2-1 genes, and the full variable domain is: DARVTQTPRHKVTEMGQEVTMRCQPILGHNTVFWYRQTMMQGLELLAYFRNRAPLDDSGMPKDRFSAEMPDATLATLKIQPSEPRDSAVYFCASVPWTGSYNEQFFGPGTRLTVL.